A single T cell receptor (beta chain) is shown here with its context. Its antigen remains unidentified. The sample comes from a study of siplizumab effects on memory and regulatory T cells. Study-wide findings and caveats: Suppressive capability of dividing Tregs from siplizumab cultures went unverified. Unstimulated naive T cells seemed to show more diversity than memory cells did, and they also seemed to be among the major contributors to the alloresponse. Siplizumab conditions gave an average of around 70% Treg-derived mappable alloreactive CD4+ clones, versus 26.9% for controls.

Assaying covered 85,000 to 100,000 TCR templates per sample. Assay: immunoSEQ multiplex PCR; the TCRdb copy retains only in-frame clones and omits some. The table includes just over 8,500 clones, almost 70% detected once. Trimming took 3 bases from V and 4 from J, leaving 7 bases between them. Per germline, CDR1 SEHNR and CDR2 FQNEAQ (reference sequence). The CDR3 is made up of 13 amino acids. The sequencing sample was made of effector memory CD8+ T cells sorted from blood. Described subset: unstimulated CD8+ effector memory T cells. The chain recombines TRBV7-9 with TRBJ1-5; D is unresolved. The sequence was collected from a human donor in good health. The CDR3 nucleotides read TGTGCCAGCAGCTTCACTGGGAATCAGCCCCAGCATTTT. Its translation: CASSFTGNQPQHF.